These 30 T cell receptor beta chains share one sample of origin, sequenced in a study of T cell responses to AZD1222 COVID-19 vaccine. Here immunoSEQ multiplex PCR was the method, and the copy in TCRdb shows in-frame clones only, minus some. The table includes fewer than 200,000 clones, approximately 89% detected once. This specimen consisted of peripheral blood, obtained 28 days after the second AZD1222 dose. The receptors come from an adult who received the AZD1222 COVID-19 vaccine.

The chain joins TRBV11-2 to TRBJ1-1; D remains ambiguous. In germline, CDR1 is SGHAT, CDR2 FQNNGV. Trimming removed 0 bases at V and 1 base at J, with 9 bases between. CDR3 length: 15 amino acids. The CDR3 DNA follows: TGTGCCAGCAGCTTAGATCGGGCGGCGAACACTGAAGCTTTCTTT. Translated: CASSLDRAANTEAFF.

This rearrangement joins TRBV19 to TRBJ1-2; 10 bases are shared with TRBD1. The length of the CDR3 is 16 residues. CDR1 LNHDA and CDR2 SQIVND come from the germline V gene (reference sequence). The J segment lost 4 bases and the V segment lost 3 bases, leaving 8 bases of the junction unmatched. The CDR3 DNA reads TGTGCCAGTAGTATTGGGGGACAGGGGCCACTCTATGGCTACACCTTC. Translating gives CASSIGGQGPLYGYTF.

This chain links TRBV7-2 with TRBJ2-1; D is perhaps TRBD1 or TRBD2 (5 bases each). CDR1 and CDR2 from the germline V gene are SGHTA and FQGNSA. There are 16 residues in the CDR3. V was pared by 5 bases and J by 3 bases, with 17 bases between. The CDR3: CASSLRTGTDYNEQFF. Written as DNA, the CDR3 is TGTGCCAGCAGCCTCAGAACCGGGACGGACTACAATGAGCAGTTCTTC.

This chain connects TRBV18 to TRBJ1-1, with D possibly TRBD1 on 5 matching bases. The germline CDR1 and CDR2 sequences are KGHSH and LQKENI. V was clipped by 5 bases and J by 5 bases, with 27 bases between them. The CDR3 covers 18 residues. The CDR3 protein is CASSRSWQGIELGTEAFF. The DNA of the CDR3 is TGTGCCAGCTCAAGAAGCTGGCAGGGTATTGAGCTTGGTACTGAAGCTTTCTTT.

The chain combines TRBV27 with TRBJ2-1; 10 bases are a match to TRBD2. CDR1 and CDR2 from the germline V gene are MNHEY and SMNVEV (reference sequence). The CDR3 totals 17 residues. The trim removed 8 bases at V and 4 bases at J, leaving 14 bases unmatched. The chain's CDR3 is CASRRSLAGDSYNEQFF. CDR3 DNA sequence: TGTGCCAGCCGGAGGAGTCTAGCGGGGGATTCATACAATGAGCAGTTCTTC.

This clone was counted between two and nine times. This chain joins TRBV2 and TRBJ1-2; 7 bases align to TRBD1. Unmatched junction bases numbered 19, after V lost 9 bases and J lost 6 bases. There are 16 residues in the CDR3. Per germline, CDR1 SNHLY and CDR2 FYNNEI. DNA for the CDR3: TGTGCCAGTTCTCTGACAGGGTTGACTTCGGGGGATGGCTACACCTTC. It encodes CASSLTGLTSGDGYTF. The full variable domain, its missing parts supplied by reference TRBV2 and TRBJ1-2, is EPEVTQTPSHQVTQMGQEVILRCVPISNHLYFYWYRQILGQKVEFLVSFYNNEISEKSEIFDDQFSVERPDGSNFTLKIRSTKLEDSAMYFCASSLTGLTSGDGYTFGSGTRLTVV.

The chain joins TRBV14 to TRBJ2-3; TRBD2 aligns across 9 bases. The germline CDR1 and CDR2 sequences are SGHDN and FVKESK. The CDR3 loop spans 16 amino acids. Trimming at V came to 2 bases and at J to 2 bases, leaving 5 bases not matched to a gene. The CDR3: CASSQIGGLATDTQYF. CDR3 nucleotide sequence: TGTGCCAGCAGCCAAATTGGGGGACTAGCCACAGATACGCAGTATTTT.

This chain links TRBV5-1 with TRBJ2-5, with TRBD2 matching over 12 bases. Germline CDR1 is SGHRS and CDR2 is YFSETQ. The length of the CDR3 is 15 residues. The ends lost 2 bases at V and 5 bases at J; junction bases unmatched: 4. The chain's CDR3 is CASSFGTSGSETQYF. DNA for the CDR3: TGCGCCAGCAGCTTCGGGACTAGCGGGTCTGAGACCCAGTACTTC.

As DNA, the CDR3 is TGTGCCAGCAGCTATACTAGCGGGGTTCTCCACAATGAGCAGTTCTTC. It codes for CASSYTSGVLHNEQFF. This chain links TRBV11-2 with TRBJ2-1; 10 positions agree with TRBD2. CDR1 is SGHAT, CDR2 FQNNGV, per germline. The CDR3 has 16 residues. Losses at the gene ends were 4 bases for V and 5 bases for J; bases not matched to a gene: 8.

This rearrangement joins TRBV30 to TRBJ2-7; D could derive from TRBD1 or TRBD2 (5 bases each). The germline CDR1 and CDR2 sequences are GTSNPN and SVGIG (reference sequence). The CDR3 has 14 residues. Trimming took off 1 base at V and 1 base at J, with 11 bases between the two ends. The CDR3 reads CAWSEGRLSYEQYF. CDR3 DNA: TGTGCCTGGAGTGAGGGACGGTTGTCCTACGAGCAGTACTTC.

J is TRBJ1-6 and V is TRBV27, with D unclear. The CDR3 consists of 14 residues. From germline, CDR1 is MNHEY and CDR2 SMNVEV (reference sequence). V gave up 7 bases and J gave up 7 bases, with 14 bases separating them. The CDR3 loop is CASTYGNQNSPLHF. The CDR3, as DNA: TGTGCCAGCACCTATGGGAACCAAAATTCACCCCTCCACTTT.

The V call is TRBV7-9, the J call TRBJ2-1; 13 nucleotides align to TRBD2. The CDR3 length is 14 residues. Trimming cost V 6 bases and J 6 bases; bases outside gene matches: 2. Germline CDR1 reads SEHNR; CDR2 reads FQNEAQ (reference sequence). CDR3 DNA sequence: TGTGCCAGCAGTGGACTAGCGGGAGCCAATGAGCAGTTCTTC. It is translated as CASSGLAGANEQFF. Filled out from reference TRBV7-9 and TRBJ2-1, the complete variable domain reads DTGVSQNPRHKITKRGQNVTFRCDPISEHNRLYWYRQTLGQGPEFLTYFQNEAQLEKSRLLSDRFSAERPKGSFSTLEIQRTEQGDSAMYLCASSGLAGANEQFFGPGTRLTVL.

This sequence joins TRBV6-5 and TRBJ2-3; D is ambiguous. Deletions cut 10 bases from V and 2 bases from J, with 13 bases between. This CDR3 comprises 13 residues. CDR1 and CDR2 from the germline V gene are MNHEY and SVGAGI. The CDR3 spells CATYAPFTDTQYF. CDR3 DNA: TGTGCCACCTACGCGCCTTTCACAGATACGCAGTATTTT.

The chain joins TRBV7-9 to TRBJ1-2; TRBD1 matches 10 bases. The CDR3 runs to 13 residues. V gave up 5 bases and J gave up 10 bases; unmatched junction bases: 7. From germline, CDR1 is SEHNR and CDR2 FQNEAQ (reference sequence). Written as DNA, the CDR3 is TGTGCCAGCAGCCTACGCAGACAGGGGGCCTACACCTTC. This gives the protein CASSLRRQGAYTF.

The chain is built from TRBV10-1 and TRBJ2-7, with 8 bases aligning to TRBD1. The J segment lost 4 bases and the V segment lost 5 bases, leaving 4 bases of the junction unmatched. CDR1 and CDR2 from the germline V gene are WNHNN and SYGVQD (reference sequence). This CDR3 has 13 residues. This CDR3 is CASSPGTGYEQYF. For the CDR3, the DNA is TGCGCCAGCAGTCCCGGGACAGGTTACGAGCAGTACTTC.

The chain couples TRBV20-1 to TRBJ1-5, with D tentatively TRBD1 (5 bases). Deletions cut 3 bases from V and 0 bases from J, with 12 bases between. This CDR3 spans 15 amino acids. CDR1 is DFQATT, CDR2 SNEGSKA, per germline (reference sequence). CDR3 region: CSASVGAYSNQPQHF. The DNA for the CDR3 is TGCAGTGCTAGTGTAGGGGCTTATAGCAATCAGCCCCAGCATTTT.

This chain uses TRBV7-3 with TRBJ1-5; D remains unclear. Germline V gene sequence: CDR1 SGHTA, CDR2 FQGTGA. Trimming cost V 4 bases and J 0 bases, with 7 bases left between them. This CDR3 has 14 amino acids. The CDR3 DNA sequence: TGTGCCAGCAGCTCTGCGGCTAGCAATCAGCCCCAGCATTTT. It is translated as CASSSAASNQPQHF.

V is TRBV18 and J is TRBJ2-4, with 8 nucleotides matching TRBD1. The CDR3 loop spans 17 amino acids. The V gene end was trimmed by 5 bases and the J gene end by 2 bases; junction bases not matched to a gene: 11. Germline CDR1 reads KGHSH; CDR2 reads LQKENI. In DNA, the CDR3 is TGTGCCAGCTCAAGCGGACAGGGAGGCGGGACCAAAAACATTCAGTACTTC. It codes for CASSSGQGGGTKNIQYF.

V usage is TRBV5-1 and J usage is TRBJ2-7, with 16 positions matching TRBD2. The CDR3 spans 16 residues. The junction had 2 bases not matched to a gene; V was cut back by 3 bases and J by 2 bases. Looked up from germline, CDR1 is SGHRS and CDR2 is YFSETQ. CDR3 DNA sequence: TGCGCCAGCAGCTCCGGGACTAGCGGGAGGGCCTACGAGCAGTACTTC. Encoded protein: CASSSGTSGRAYEQYF. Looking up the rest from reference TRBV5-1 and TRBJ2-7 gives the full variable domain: KAGVTQTPRYLIKTRGQQVTLSCSPISGHRSVSWYQQTPGQGLQFLFEYFSETQRNKGNFPGRFSGRQFSNSRSEMNVSTLELGDSALYLCASSSGTSGRAYEQYFGPGTRLTVT.

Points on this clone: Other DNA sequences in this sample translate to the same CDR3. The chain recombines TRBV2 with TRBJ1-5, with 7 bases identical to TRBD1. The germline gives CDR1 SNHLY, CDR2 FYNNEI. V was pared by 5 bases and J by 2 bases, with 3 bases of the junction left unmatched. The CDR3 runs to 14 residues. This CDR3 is CASSQTGGNQPQHF. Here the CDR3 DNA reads TGTGCCAGCAGTCAAACAGGGGGCAATCAGCCCCAGCATTTT.

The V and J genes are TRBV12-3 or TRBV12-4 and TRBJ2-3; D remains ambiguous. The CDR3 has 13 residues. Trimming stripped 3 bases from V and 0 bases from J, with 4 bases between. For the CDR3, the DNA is TGTGCCAGCAGTTTGGGTAGCACAGATACGCAGTATTTT. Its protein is CASSLGSTDTQYF.

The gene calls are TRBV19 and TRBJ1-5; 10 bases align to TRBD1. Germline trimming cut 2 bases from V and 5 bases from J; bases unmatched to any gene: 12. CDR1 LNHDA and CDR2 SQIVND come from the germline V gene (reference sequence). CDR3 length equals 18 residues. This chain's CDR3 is CASSISLGDRGRDQPQHF. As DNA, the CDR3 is TGTGCCAGTAGTATATCCCTGGGGGACAGGGGAAGGGATCAGCCCCAGCATTTT.

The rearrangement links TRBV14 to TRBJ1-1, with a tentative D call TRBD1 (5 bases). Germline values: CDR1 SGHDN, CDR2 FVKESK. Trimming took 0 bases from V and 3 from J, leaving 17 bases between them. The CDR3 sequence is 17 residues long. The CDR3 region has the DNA TGTGCCAGCAGCCAAGAAAGGGGCCAGCGGAGGTACACTGAAGCTTTCTTT. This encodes CASSQERGQRRYTEAFF.

The CDR3 DNA reads TGTGCCAGCAGTGGGACAGGGGGGGGCTACACCTTC. Protein product: CASSGTGGGYTF. The rearrangement uses TRBV2 and TRBJ1-2; TRBD1 matches 10 bases. There are 12 residues in the CDR3. V shed 4 bases, J shed 8 bases, and the junction held 1 base outside the gene matches. Germline values: CDR1 SNHLY, CDR2 FYNNEI.

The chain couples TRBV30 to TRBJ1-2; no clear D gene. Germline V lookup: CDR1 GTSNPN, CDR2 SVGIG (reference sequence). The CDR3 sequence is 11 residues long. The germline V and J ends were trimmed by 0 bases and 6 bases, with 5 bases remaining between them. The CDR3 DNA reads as TGTGCCTGGAGTGTAACTCATGGCTACACCTTC. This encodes CAWSVTHGYTF.

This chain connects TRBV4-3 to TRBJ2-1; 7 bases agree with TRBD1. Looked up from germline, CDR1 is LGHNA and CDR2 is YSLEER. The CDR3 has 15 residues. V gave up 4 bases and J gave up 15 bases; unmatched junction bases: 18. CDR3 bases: TGCGCCAGCAGCCCCGGGACAGACGGACAAGGTCCCGGGTTCTTC. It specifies CASSPGTDGQGPGFF.

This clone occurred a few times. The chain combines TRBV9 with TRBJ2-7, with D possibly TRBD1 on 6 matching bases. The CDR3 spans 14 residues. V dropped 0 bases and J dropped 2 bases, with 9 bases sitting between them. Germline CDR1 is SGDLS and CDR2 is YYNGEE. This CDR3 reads CASSVGDNTYEQYF. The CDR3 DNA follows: TGTGCCAGCAGCGTAGGGGACAACACCTACGAGCAGTACTTC.

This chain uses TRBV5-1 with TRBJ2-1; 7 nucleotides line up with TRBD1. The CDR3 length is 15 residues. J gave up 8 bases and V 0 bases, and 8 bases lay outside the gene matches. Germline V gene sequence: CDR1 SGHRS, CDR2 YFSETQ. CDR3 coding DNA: TGCGCCAGCAGCTTGGAGCGACAGGGTATTGATGAGCAGTTCTTC. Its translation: CASSLERQGIDEQFF.

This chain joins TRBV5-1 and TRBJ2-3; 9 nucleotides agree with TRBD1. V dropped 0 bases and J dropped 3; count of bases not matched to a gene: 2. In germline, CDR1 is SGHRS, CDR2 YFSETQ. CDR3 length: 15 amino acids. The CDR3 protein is CASSLEGTGTDTQYF. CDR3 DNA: TGCGCCAGCAGCTTGGAAGGGACAGGGACAGATACGCAGTATTTT.

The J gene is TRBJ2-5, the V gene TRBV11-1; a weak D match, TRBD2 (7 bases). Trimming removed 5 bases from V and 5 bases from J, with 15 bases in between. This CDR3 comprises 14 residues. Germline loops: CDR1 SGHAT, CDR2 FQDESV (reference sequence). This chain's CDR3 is CASSLGGPFETQYF. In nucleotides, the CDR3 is TGTGCCAGCAGCCTCGGGGGGCCCTTTGAGACCCAGTACTTC.